This T cell receptor beta chain originates from a study of shared clonotypes between healthy human individuals. In this sample, this clone turned up a few times. The antigen remains unidentified. Study results and limitations: Clonotype sharing levels among donors were expected to vary with sequencing depth. Across four donors, naive CD4 shared roughly 5%, naive CD8 around 3.8%, memory CD4 2.3%, memory CD8 0.4% to 0.5%.

The CDR3 totals 14 residues. CDR1 is MDHEN and CDR2 is SYDVKM in the germline V gene. Trimming stripped 2 bases from V and 4 bases from J, with 8 bases between. It was into CD45RA+ naive and CD45RA-negative memory subsets that the CD4+ cells were split. Sequenced by immunoSEQ multiplex PCR; TCRdb stores in-frame clones only, minus some. The table has approximately 1,000,000 clones, 78% seen once; the top ten hold approximately 0.5%. Sequencing input: memory CD4+ T cells from PBMCs. As to subset: CD45RA-negative fraction. The sequence was obtained from a man between 18 and 35 years old in good health. Some clones in this sample may be carry-over from other donors' samples. V gene TRBV28 combines with J gene TRBJ2-2; no clear D gene. The CDR3 spells CASSLPVVTGELFF. The CDR3 DNA is TGTGCCAGCAGTTTACCGGTAGTCACCGGGGAGCTGTTTTTT.